This T cell receptor beta chain is from a study of blood T cells in healthy people across ages. The CDR3 runs 14 residues. V was pared by 4 bases and J by 11 bases, with 13 bases of the junction left unmatched. Germline V CDR1 and CDR2: SGHAT, FQNNGV. The second PCR ran about 6 to 12 cycles with a sample-barcoded 5' primer and J-beta primers. TCRdb used MiXCR to reprocess the 5' RACE reads, holding one entry per CDR3 protein. This table holds around 750,000 distinct CDR3 sequences, roughly 50% found once. The J gene is TRBJ2-5, the V gene TRBV11-2; 7 nucleotides match TRBD1. The TCR was taken from a man aged 80 or over in good health. The sequenced material came from blood. The CDR3 protein is CASSSLQGYNEQYF. In nucleotides, the CDR3 is TGTGCCAGCAGCTCCCTACAGGGGTATAATGAGCAGTACTTC.